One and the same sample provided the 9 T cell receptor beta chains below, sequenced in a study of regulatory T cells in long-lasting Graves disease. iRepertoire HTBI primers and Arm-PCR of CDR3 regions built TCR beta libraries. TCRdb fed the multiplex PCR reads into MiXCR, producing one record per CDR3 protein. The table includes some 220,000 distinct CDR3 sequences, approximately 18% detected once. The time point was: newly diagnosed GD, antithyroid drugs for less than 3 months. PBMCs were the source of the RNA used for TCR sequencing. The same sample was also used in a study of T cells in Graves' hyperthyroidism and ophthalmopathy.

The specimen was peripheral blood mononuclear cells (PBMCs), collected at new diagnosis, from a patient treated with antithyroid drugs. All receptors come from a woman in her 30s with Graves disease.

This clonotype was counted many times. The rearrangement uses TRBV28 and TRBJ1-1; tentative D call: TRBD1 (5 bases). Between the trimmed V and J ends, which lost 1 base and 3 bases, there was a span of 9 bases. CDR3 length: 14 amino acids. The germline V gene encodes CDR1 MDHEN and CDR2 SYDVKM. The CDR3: CASSLLGEDTEAFF. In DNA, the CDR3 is TGTGCCAGCAGTTTATTGGGGGAAGACACTGAAGCTTTCTTT.

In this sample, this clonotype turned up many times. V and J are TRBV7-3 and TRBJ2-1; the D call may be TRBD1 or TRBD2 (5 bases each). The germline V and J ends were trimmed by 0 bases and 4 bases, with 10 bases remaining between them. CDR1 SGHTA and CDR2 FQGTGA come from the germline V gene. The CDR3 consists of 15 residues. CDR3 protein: CASSLTSWGYNEQFF. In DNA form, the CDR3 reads TGTGCCAGCAGCTTAACTAGTTGGGGGTACAATGAGCAGTTCTTC.

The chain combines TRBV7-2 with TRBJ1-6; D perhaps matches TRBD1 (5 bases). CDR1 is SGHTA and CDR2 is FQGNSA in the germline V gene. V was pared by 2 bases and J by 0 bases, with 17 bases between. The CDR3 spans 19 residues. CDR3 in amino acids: CASSLRRGGPSSYNSPLHF. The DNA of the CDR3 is TGTGCCAGCAGCTTACGTCGGGGGGGTCCGAGCTCCTATAATTCACCCCTCCACTTT.

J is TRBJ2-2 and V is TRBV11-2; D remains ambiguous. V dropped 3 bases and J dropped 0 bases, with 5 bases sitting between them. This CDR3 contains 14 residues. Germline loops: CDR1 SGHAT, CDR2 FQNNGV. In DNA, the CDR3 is TGTGCCAGCAGCTTTGGACCGAACACCGGGGAGCTGTTTTTT. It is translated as CASSFGPNTGELFF.

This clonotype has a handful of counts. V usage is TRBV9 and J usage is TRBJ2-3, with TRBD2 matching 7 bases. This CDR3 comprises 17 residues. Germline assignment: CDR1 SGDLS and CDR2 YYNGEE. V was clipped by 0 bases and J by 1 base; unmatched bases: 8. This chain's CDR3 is CASSVGSLGGGTDTQYF. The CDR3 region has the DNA TGTGCCAGCAGCGTAGGTTCCTTGGGGGGGGGCACAGATACGCAGTATTTT. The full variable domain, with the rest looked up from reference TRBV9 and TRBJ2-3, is DSGVTQTPKHLITATGQRVTLRCSPRSGDLSVYWYQQSLDQGLQFLIQYYNGEERAKGNILERFSAQQFPDLHSELNLSSLELGDSALYFCASSVGSLGGGTDTQYFGPGTRLTVL.

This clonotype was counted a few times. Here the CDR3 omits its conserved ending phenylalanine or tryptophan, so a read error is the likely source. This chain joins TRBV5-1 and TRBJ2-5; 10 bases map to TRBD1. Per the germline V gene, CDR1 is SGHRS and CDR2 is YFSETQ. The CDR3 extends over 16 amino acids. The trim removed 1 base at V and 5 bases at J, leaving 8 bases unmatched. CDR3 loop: CASSLMRQGAGETQYS. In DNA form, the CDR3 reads TGCGCCAGCAGCTTGATGCGACAGGGGGCTGGCGAGACCCAGTACTCC.

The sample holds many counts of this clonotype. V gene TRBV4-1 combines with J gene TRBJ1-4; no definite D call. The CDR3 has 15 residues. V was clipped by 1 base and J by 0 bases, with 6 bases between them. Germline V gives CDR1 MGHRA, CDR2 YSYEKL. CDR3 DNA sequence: TGCGCCAGCAGCCAAGGAACTGCAACTAATGAAAAACTGTTTTTT. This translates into CASSQGTATNEKLFF.

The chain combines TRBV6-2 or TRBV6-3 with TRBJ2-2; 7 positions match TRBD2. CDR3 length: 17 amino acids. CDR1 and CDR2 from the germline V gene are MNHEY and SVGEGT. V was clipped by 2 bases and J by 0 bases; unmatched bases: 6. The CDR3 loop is CASSYPSSGANTGELFF. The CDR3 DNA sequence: TGTGCCAGCAGTTACCCCTCTAGCGGCGCGAACACCGGGGAGCTGTTTTTT.

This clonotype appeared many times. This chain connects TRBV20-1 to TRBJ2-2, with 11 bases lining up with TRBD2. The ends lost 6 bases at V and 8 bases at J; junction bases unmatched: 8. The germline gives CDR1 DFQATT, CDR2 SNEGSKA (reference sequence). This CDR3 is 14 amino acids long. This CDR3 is CSASPTSGRGELFF. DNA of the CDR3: TGCAGTGCCTCACCCACTAGCGGGAGAGGGGAGCTGTTTTTT.